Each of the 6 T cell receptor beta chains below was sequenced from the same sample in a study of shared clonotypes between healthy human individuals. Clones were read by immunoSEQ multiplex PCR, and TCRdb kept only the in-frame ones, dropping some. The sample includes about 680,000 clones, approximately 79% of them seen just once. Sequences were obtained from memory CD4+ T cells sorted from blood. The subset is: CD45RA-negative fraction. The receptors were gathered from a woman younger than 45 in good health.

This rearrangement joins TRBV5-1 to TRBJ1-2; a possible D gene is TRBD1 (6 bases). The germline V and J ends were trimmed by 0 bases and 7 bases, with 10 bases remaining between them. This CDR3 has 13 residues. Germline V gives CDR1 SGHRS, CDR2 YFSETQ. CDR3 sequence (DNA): TGCGCCAGCAGCTTGGACAGGGTGACTGGCTACACCTTC. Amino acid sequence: CASSLDRVTGYTF.

For the CDR3, the DNA is TGTGCCAGCAGCCCGGGGACTAGCGGCACCTACAATGAGCAGTTCTTC. This sequence encodes CASSPGTSGTYNEQFF. The chain is built from TRBV7-6 and TRBJ2-1, with 11 bases aligning to TRBD2. The trim removed 5 bases at V and 2 bases at J, leaving 5 bases unmatched. This CDR3 region has 16 residues. The germline V gene encodes CDR1 SGHVS and CDR2 FNYEAQ.

The CDR3 loop is CASSQPGTGVRRTEAFF. CDR3 sequence (DNA): TGTGCCAGCAGCCAGCCAGGGACAGGGGTCAGGAGAACTGAAGCTTTCTTT. The rearrangement uses TRBV14 and TRBJ1-1; 10 bases agree with TRBD1. Germline V gene lookup returns CDR1 SGHDN and CDR2 FVKESK. The CDR3 runs 17 residues. V shed 3 bases and J 5 bases; nucleotides not matched to a gene: 12.

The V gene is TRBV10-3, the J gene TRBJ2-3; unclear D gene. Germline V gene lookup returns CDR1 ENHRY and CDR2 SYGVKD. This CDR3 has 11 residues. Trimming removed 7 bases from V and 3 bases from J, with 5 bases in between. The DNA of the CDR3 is TGTGCCATCAAGGGTACAGATACGCAGTATTTT. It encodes CAIKGTDTQYF.

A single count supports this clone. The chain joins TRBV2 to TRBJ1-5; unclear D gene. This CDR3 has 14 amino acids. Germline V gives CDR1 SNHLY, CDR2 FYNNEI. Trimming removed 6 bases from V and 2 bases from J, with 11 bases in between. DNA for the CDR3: TGTGCCAGCAGCGCTAGAGCCGGCAATCAGCCCCAGCATTTT. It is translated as CASSARAGNQPQHF.

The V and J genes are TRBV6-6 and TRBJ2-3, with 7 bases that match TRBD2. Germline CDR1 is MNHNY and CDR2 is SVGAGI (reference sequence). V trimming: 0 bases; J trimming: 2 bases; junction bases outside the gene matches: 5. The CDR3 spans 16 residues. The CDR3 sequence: CASSYSSGRATDTQYF. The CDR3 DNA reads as TGTGCCAGCAGTTACTCGAGTGGGAGGGCCACAGATACGCAGTATTTT.